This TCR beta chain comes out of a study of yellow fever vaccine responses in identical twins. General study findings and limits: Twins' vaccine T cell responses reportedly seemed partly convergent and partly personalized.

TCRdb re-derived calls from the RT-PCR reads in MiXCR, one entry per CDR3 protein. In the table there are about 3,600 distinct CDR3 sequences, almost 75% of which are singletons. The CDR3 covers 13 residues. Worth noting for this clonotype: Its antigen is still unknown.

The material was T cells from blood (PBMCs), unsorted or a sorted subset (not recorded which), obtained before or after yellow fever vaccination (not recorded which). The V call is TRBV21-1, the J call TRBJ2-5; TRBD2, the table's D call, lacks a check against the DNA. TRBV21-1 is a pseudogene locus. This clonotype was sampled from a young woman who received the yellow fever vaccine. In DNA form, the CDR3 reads TGTGCCAGCAGCAATGGACTAGCGGAGACCCAGTACTTC. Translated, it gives CASSNGLAETQYF.